A single sample is the source of the 29 T cell receptor beta chains below, sequenced in a study of CD8+CD57+ T cells in acquired aplastic anemia. TCR beta VDJ and CDR3 were profiled, and genomic DNA was the template. TCRdb reprocessed the reads with MiXCR, giving one entry per CDR3 protein. Seen here are about 180,000 distinct CDR3 sequences, roughly half observed once, and the top ten hold 1.8%. Before being chosen for sequencing, patients had shown CD8+CD57+ cell expansion by flow cytometry. The sequenced sample consisted of sorted CD4+, CD8+, or CD8+CD57+ T cells (not recorded which) from PBMCs. The source is a human donor with aplastic anemia.

The genes are TRBV25-1 and TRBJ2-3; no clear D gene. This CDR3 is built from 15 residues. Germline-derived CDR1 and CDR2 are MGHDK and SYGVNS. V dropped 4 bases and J dropped 6 bases, with 17 bases sitting between them. As DNA, the CDR3 is TGTGCCAGCAGTGGACCCCGCTGGGCTTCGGATACGCAGTATTTT. Its protein is CASSGPRWASDTQYF.

This clonotype was counted a single time. V gene TRBV5-1 combines with J gene TRBJ1-5; 10 bases fit TRBD1. Germline V lookup: CDR1 SGHRS, CDR2 YFSETQ. The CDR3 is made up of 13 amino acids. The junction had 1 base not matched to a gene; V was cut back by 3 bases and J by 7 bases. The CDR3 is CASSSGQGQPQHF. CDR3 DNA sequence: TGCGCCAGCAGCTCGGGACAGGGGCAGCCCCAGCATTTT. The whole variable domain, remainder taken from reference TRBV5-1 and TRBJ1-5, is KAGVTQTPRYLIKTRGQQVTLSCSPISGHRSVSWYQQTPGQGLQFLFEYFSETQRNKGNFPGRFSGRQFSNSRSEMNVSTLELGDSALYLCASSSGQGQPQHFGDGTRLSIL.

This clonotype was recorded at least ten times. The chain joins TRBV6-2 or TRBV6-3 to TRBJ1-1, with D maybe TRBD1 (5 bases). V gave up 6 bases and J gave up 8 bases, with 10 bases separating them. The CDR3 runs to 11 residues. Germline V gene data show CDR1 as MNHEY and CDR2 as SVGEGT. The DNA for the CDR3 is TGTGCCAGCAGAAGGGACCAGGAAGCTTTCTTT. This codes for CASRRDQEAFF.

The chain is built from TRBV7-2 and TRBJ2-7; the match to TRBD2 covers 9 bases. The CDR3 sequence is 13 residues long. Germline CDR1 and CDR2: SGHTA and FQGNSA. Trimming removed 3 bases from V and 5 bases from J; junction bases left unmatched: 2. The CDR3 sequence is CASSLIAGDEQYF. The CDR3, as DNA: TGTGCCAGCAGCTTGATAGCGGGGGACGAGCAGTACTTC.

The chain recombines TRBV15 with TRBJ2-1, with D unresolved. V gave up 0 bases and J gave up 8 bases, with 14 bases separating them. Looked up from germline, CDR1 is LNHNV and CDR2 is YYDKDF (reference sequence). CDR3 length equals 15 residues. The CDR3 is CATSRDRDAGHEQFF. CDR3 nucleotide sequence: TGTGCCACCAGCAGAGATAGGGATGCCGGGCATGAGCAGTTCTTC.

The sample holds many counts of this clonotype. The chain employs TRBV7-6 and TRBJ2-1; D possibly corresponds to TRBD2 (5 bases). Trimming cost V 2 bases and J 5 bases, with 7 bases left between them. The CDR3 runs to 13 residues. Germline V gives CDR1 SGHVS, CDR2 FNYEAQ. The CDR3: CASSLWGDNEQFF. The CDR3 region has the DNA TGTGCCAGCAGCTTATGGGGAGACAATGAGCAGTTCTTC. Full variable domain (outside the CDR3, taken from reference TRBV7-6 and TRBJ2-1): GAGVSQSPRYKVTKRGQDVALRCDPISGHVSLYWYRQALGQGPEFLTYFNYEAQQDKSGLPNDRFSAERPEGSISTLTIQRTEQRDSAMYRCASSLWGDNEQFFGPGTRLTVL.

This clonotype was seen more than once but under ten times. The V and J genes are TRBV29-1 and TRBJ1-2; D is unclear. This CDR3 is 11 amino acids long. V lost 6 bases to trimming and J lost 6 bases, with 11 bases between them. Germline lookup yields CDR1 SQVTM and CDR2 ANQGSEA. The CDR3 DNA reads as TGCAGCGTGGTGGACCCGGATGGCTACACCTTC. This sequence encodes CSVVDPDGYTF. The entire variable domain, with the rest obtained from reference TRBV29-1 and TRBJ1-2, is as follows: SAVISQKPSRDICQRGTSLTIQCQVDSQVTMMFWYRQQPGQSLTLIATANQGSEATYESGFVIDKFPISRPNLTFSTLTVSNMSPEDSSIYLCSVVDPDGYTFGSGTRLTVV.

Of note for this clonotype: One junction end does not reproduce the germline sequence, and a read error may be involved. The CDR3 region is CASSYRTNTEASF. The CDR3 coding sequence is TGTGCCAGCAGTTACCGCACGAACACTGAAGCTTCCTTT. This chain links TRBV6-5 with TRBJ1-1; D remains unclear. This CDR3 region has 13 residues. The germline CDR1 and CDR2 sequences are MNHEY and SVGAGI.

The rearrangement links TRBV10-3 to TRBJ2-7, with TRBD1 as a possible D gene (6 bases). The V gene lost 4 bases and the J gene lost 4 bases, with 11 bases spanning the gap. Germline lookup yields CDR1 ENHRY and CDR2 SYGVKD. The CDR3 totals 13 residues. The CDR3 DNA is TGTGCCATCAGTGCGACAGGATTATACGAGCAGTACTTC. The encoded protein is CAISATGLYEQYF.

About this clonotype: A much larger clone lies a single base off, so this may be a read error. The rearrangement uses TRBV11-3 and TRBJ2-1; D call uncertain. The CDR3 extends over 14 amino acids. Trimming removed 4 bases from V and 3 bases from J, with 10 bases in between. The germline CDR1 and CDR2 sequences are SGHNT and YENEEA. CDR3 sequence reads: CASSSKGRYNEQFF. CDR3 coding DNA: TGTGCCAGCAGCTCCAAGGGCCGCTACAATGAGCAGTTCTTC.

The sample holds many counts of this clonotype. The V call is TRBV12-5, the J call TRBJ2-5, with 11 positions matching TRBD2. J was trimmed by 7 bases and V by 2 bases; bases with no gene match: 3. The CDR3 loop spans 14 amino acids. Germline CDR1 reads LGHNT; CDR2 reads FRNRAP. This chain's CDR3 is CASGLTSGSGTQYF. CDR3 sequence (DNA): TGTGCTAGTGGTTTGACTAGCGGGAGTGGGACCCAGTACTTC.

This clonotype was detected only a few times. This may be a read error: a much more frequent sequence differs by one nucleotide. The chain employs TRBV20-1 and TRBJ1-5; possibly TRBD1 for D (6 bases). The germline V gene has CDR1 DFQATT and CDR2 SNEGSKA (reference sequence). This CDR3 is 15 amino acids long. V lost 5 bases and J 8 bases, leaving 22 bases between the germline ends. CDR3 protein: CSASATTGFEEPQHF. The CDR3 DNA follows: TGCAGTGCTTCCGCGACGACAGGCTTTGAAGAGCCCCAGCATTTT.

This clonotype showed up just a few times. The genes are TRBV10-3 and TRBJ2-7, with TRBD1 as a possible D gene (5 bases). Germline V gives CDR1 ENHRY, CDR2 SYGVKD. This CDR3 is 15 amino acids long. The ends were cut back, 8 bases at V and 4 bases at J, with 21 bases in the middle. Here the CDR3 reads CAIGIDSAPLYEQYV. In DNA form, the CDR3 reads TGTGCCATCGGGATTGACAGTGCCCCCTTGTACGAGCAGTACGTC.

This clonotype was found once. The gene calls are TRBV2 and TRBJ1-1; 8 bases line up with TRBD1. The CDR3 has 15 amino acids. CDR1 SNHLY and CDR2 FYNNEI come from the germline V gene. The trim removed 6 bases at V and 0 bases at J, leaving 6 bases unmatched. The CDR3 DNA follows: TGTGCCAGCAGGCAGGGGGCGGGGATGAACACTGAAGCTTTCTTT. Translated: CASRQGAGMNTEAFF.

The table lists this clonotype with many counts. The chain recombines TRBV6-1 with TRBJ1-5, with D maybe TRBD1 (5 bases). This CDR3 has 12 amino acids. V lost 6 bases and J 5 bases, leaving 8 bases between the germline ends. Germline lookup yields CDR1 MNHNS and CDR2 SASEGT. The CDR3 nucleotides read TGTGCCAGCAGGGACATCCATCAGCCCCAGCATTTT. This gives the protein CASRDIHQPQHF.

This sequence joins TRBV11-2 and TRBJ1-1; no clear D. The CDR3 sequence is 14 residues long. Germline CDR1 SGHAT, CDR2 FQNNGV. V was cut by 6 bases and J by 1 base, with 12 bases left in between. CDR3 coding DNA: TGTGCCAGCAGGAAGATTATGGGGAACACTGAAGCTTTCTTT. The encoded protein is CASRKIMGNTEAFF.

This clonotype was counted ten times or more. V usage is TRBV5-1 and J usage is TRBJ2-7; 8 positions match TRBD1. Per the germline V gene, CDR1 is SGHRS and CDR2 is YFSETQ. The CDR3 spans 12 residues. The J segment lost 5 bases and the V segment lost 5 bases, leaving 3 bases of the junction unmatched. The CDR3 sequence is CASRKTGDEQYF. In nucleotides, the CDR3 is TGCGCCAGCAGGAAGACAGGGGACGAGCAGTACTTC.

Concerning this clonotype itself: The junction departs from the called germline gene at one end, perhaps through a read error. This CDR3 reads CASSEGLAGDNDQFF. CDR3 coding DNA: TGTGCCAGCAGTGAGGGTCTAGCGGGGGACAATGATCAGTTCTTC. The chain joins TRBV2 to TRBJ2-1; 10 bases line up with TRBD2. This CDR3 is 15 amino acids long. Germline values: CDR1 SNHLY, CDR2 FYNNEI.

This clonotype came up many times. The chain is built from TRBV5-1 and TRBJ2-2, with 8 bases identical to TRBD1. Germline CDR1 is SGHRS and CDR2 is YFSETQ. The CDR3 consists of 15 residues. V was clipped by 1 base and J by 7 bases; unmatched bases: 6. The DNA of the CDR3 is TGCGCCAGCAGCTTGACAGGGGGATTGAGCGGGGAGCTGTTTTTT. Its translation: CASSLTGGLSGELFF.

V and J are TRBV3-1 and TRBJ1-2, with D unclear. There are 15 residues in the CDR3. V was clipped by 1 base and J by 7 bases, with 16 bases between them. The germline CDR1 and CDR2 sequences are LGHDT and YNNKEL (reference sequence). The CDR3 region has the DNA TGTGCCAGCAGCCAAGTTCAGCCCTCCTCGGGTGGCTACACCTTC. Encoded protein: CASSQVQPSSGGYTF. Full variable domain (rest looked up from reference TRBV3-1 and TRBJ1-2): DTAVSQTPKYLVTQMGNDKSIKCEQNLGHDTMYWYKQDSKKFLKIMFSYNNKELIINETVPNRFSPKSPDKAHLNLHINSLELGDSAVYFCASSQVQPSSGGYTFGSGTRLTVV.

V is TRBV19 and J is TRBJ1-4, with D possibly matching TRBD1 (5 bases). CDR1 is LNHDA, CDR2 SQIVND, per germline (reference sequence). V was clipped by 7 bases and J by 5 bases, with 11 bases between them. The CDR3 has 13 amino acids. The CDR3 DNA sequence: TGTGCCAGTAAAGGGGTCGTAAATGAAAAACTGTTTTTT. Translation gives CASKGVVNEKLFF.

The gene calls are TRBV7-6 and TRBJ1-1; D is ambiguous. Per germline, CDR1 SGHVS and CDR2 FNYEAQ. V was trimmed by 2 bases and J by 0 bases, leaving 7 bases between them. There are 14 residues in the CDR3. CDR3 DNA sequence: TGTGCCAGCAGCTTACGGAGGATGAACACTGAAGCTTTCTTT. It yields the protein CASSLRRMNTEAFF.

The rearrangement links TRBV10-3 to TRBJ1-5, with D possibly being TRBD1 (5 bases). Germline CDR1 reads ENHRY; CDR2 reads SYGVKD. CDR3 length equals 14 residues. With 2 bases removed from V and 6 bases from J, the gap between germline ends came to 11 bases. As DNA, the CDR3 is TGTGCCATCAGTGAGCTGGGACTACGTCAGCCCCAGCATTTT. Translation gives CAISELGLRQPQHF.

This clonotype was observed many times. The rearrangement links TRBV30 to TRBJ1-2; D not resolved. With 5 bases removed from V and 1 base from J, the gap between germline ends came to 5 bases. This CDR3 is 11 amino acids long. Per germline, CDR1 GTSNPN and CDR2 SVGIG (reference sequence). CDR3 residues: CAWDGNYGYTF. CDR3 nucleotides: TGTGCCTGGGACGGTAACTATGGCTACACCTTC.

The chain carries TRBV29-1 and TRBJ2-1, with 15 positions matching TRBD2. The CDR3 is 14 amino acids. V lost 3 bases, J lost 8 bases, and 2 bases stayed unmatched. Germline V lookup: CDR1 SQVTM, CDR2 ANQGSEA. CDR3 DNA: TGCAGCGTTGATGGGACTAGCGGGAGGTATGAGCAGTTCTTC. The encoded protein is CSVDGTSGRYEQFF.

This clonotype was recorded many times. The V and J genes are TRBV7-2 and TRBJ2-5; TRBD2 is a possible D gene (6 bases). Germline CDR1 SGHTA, CDR2 FQGNSA. Trimming cost V 5 bases and J 2 bases, with 18 bases left between them. The CDR3 has 16 amino acids. The CDR3 loop reads CASSPGPGEAQETQYF. In DNA, the CDR3 is TGTGCCAGCAGCCCCGGCCCGGGAGAGGCACAAGAGACCCAGTACTTC.

Points on this clonotype: A read error may be the cause here, since a much bigger clone is one base away. In DNA, the CDR3 is TGCGCCAGCAGCTTGGGGGGCCAGGGGGCTTCAGGTGGGCAGTTCTTC. Amino acid sequence: CASSLGGQGASGGQFF. The chain uses TRBV5-1 and TRBJ2-1, with 8 bases lining up with TRBD1. In germline, CDR1 is SGHRS, CDR2 YFSETQ. The CDR3 has 16 amino acids. The V and J ends lost 0 bases and 12 bases, in that order; junction bases with no gene match: 14.

This clonotype was found a few times. The chain recombines TRBV15 with TRBJ1-6; maybe TRBD1 (6 bases). The V gene's germline CDR1 is LNHNV and CDR2 YYDKDF (reference sequence). Between the trimmed V and J ends, which lost 0 bases and 6 bases, there was a span of 9 bases. There are 15 residues in the CDR3. The CDR3 nucleotides read TGTGCCACCAGCAGAGAGGCAGGGGCTAATTCACCCCTCCACTTT. It is translated as CATSREAGANSPLHF.

The V call is TRBV11-3, the J call TRBJ2-2, with D perhaps TRBD1 or TRBD2 (6 bases each). The germline V and J ends were trimmed by 4 bases and 4 bases, with 13 bases remaining between them. CDR1 is SGHNT, CDR2 YENEEA, per germline. The CDR3 runs to 15 residues. CDR3 region: CASSWAGGGTGELFF. DNA for the CDR3: TGTGCCAGCAGCTGGGCTGGAGGGGGCACCGGGGAGCTGTTTTTT.